This T cell receptor (beta chain) is drawn from a study of T cells expressing NK-cell markers. Study at large: Obtained from sorted CD3+CD56+NKG2C+, CD3+CD56+NKG2C- and CD3+CD56-NKG2C+ T cells were the TCR beta repertoires. With respect to HCMV, seven of the eight sequenced donors were seropositive, and one was seronegative.

CDR1 and CDR2 (germline): SGHAT, FQNNGV. This CDR3 spans 15 amino acids. As to this clonotype: Its antigen remains unknown.

Study-level findings and limits: As a fraction of CD8+ T cells, dominant NKG2C+ clonotypes reached roughly 1.0-7.5% in six donors.

For TCR beta, cDNA was produced by 5'RACE template switching with UMIs. TCRdb reprocessed the 5' RACE reads and reports one entry per CDR3 protein, with no DNA. The data include about 550,000 distinct CDR3 sequences; the top ten clones carry 3% to 4.5%. The chain uses TRBV11-2 and TRBJ1-2. Sequencing input: blood T cells: a sorted CD56 or NKG2C T cell subset, CD4+ or CD8+ T cells, or bulk PBMC T cells (not recorded which). The receptor comes from a man younger than 35 in good health. The CDR3 region is CASSFGGPGIYGYTF.